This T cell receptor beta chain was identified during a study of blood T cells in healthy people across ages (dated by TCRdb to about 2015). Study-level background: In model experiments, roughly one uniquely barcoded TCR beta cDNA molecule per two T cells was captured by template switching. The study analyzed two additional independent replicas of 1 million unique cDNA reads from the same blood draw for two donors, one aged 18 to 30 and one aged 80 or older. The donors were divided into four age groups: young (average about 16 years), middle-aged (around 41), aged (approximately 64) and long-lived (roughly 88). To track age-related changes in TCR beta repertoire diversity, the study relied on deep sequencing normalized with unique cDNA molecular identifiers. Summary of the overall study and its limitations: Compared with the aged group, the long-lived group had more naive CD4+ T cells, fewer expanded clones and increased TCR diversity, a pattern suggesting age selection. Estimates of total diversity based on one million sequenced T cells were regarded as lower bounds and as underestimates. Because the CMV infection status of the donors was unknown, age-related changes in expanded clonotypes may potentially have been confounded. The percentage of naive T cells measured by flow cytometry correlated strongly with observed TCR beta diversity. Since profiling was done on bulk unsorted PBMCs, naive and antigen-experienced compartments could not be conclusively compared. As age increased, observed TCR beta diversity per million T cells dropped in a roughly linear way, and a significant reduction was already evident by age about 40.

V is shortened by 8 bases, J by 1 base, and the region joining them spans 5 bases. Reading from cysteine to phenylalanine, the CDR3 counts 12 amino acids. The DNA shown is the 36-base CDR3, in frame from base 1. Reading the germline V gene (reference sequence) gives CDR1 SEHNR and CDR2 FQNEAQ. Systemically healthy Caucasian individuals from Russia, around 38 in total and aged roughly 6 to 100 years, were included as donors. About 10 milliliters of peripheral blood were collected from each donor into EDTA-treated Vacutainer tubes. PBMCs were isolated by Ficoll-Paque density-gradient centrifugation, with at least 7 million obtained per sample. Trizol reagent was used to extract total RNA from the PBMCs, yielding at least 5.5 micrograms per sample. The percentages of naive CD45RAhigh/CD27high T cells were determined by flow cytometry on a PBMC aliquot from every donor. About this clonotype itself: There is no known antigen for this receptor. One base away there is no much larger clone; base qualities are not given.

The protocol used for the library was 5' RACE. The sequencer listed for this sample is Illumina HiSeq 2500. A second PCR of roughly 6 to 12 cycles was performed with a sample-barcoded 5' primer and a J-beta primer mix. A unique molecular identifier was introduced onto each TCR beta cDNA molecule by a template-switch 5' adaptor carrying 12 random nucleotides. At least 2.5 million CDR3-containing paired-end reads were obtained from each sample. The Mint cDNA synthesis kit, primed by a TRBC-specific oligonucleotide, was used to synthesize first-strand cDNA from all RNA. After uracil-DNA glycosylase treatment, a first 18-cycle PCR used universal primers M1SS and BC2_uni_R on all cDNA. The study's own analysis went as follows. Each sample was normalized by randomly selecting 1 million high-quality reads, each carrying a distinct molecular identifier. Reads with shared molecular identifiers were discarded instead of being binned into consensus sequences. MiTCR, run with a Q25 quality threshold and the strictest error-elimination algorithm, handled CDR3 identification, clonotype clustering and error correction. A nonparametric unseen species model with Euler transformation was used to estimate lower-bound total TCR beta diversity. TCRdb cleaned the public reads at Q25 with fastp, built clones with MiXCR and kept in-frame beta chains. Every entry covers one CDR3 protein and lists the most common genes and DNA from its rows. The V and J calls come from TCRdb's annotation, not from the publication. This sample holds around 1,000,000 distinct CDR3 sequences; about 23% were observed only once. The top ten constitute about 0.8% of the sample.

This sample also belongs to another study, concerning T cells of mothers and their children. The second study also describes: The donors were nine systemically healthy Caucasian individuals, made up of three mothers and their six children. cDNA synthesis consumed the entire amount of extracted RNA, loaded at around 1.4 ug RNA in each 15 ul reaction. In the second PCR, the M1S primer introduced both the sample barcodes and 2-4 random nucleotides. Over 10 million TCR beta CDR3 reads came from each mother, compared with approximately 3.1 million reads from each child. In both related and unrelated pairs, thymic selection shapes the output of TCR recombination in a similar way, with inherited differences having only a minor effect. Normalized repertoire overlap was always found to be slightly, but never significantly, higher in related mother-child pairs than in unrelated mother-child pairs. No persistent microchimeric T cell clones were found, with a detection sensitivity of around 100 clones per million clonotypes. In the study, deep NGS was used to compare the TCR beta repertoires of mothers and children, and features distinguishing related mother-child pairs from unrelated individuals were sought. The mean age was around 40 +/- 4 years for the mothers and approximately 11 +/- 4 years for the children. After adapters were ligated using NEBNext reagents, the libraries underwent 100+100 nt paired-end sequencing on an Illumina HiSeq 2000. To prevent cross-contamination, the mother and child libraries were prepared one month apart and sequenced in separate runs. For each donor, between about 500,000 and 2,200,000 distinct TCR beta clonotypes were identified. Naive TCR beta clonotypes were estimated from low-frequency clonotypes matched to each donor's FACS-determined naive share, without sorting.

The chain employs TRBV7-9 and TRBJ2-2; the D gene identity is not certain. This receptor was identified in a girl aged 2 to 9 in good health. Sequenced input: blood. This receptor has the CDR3 CASYMNTGELFF. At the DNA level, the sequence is TGTGCCAGCTACATGAACACCGGGGAGCTGTTTTTT. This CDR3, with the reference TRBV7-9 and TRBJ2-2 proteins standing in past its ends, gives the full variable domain DTGVSQNPRHKITKRGQNVTFRCDPISEHNRLYWYRQTLGQGPEFLTYFQNEAQLEKSRLLSDRFSAERPKGSFSTLEIQRTEQGDSAMYLCASYMNTGELFFGEGSRLTVL.